This TCR beta chain was captured by sequencing in a study of T cell responses to AZD1222 COVID-19 vaccine. Overall study findings and caveats: Across spike, vaccine-associated CD4 TCRs were found, dominant at 160-218 and 743-854. Clonal diversity was possibly underestimated; the donors were predominantly white British and more often female.

Profiled with immunoSEQ multiplex PCR; TCRdb holds only in-frame clones, not every one. The data hold 110,000 or so clones, with around 89% observed a single time. A word on this clone: No antigen is known for it.

Second doses were pooled across both intervals (about 4 or about 12 weeks). Germline CDR1 and CDR2: LNHDA and SQIVND (reference sequence). V was clipped by 9 bases and J by 3 bases; unmatched bases: 6. The CDR3 spans 13 residues. V is TRBV19 and J is TRBJ1-2; 8 nucleotides match TRBD1. Sequences were derived from peripheral blood, sampled 28 days after the second AZD1222 dose. The sequence derives from an adult who received the AZD1222 COVID-19 vaccine. The CDR3 sequence: CASGSGGDYGYTF. The CDR3 DNA reads TGTGCCAGCGGATCAGGGGGCGACTATGGCTACACCTTC. The full variable domain, rest sourced from reference TRBV19 and TRBJ1-2, is DGGITQSPKYLFRKEGQNVTLSCEQNLNHDAMYWYRQDPGQGLRLIYYSQIVNDFQKGDIAEGYSVSREKKESFPLTVTSAQKNPTAFYLCASGSGGDYGYTFGSGTRLTVV.